These 31 T cell receptor beta chains came from one sample sequenced in a study of post-analysis software for immune sequencing data. Unique molecular identifiers were carried by the TCR beta cDNA libraries. Each CDR3 protein gets one entry after TCRdb re-called the PCR reads with MiXCR. This sample has almost 700,000 distinct CDR3 sequences, with about 60% found just once. Which antigens these TCRs recognize remains unknown. Overall study findings and caveats: TRBV5-6, TRBV5-1 and TRBV20-1 belonged to a set of roughly five TRBV segments that were more frequent in patients than controls.

Sequenced: blood. Source of these receptors: a girl aged 2-10 years with multiple sclerosis.

The chain is built from TRBV20-1 and TRBJ2-3, with no clear D. Germline V CDR1 and CDR2: DFQATT, SNEGSKA (reference sequence). This CDR3 contains 13 residues. V lost 1 base, J lost 0 bases, and 5 bases lay in between. The CDR3 protein is CSARVDSTDTQYF. DNA for the CDR3: TGCAGTGCTAGAGTGGACAGCACAGATACGCAGTATTTT.

The CDR3 DNA reads as TGTGCCAGCGCCGTGGGGGGAGCAGATACGCAGTATTTT. Its translation: CASAVGGADTQYF. The rearrangement links TRBV12-3 or TRBV12-4 to TRBJ2-3; a weak D match, TRBD2 (6 bases). The CDR3 loop spans 13 amino acids. V lost 8 bases and J 4 bases, leaving 13 bases between the germline ends.

J is TRBJ1-2 and V is TRBV7-8, with 7 positions matching TRBD1. This CDR3 is built from 13 residues. Germline loops: CDR1 SGHVS, CDR2 FQNEAQ. With V trimmed by 5 bases and J by 4 bases, 4 bases remained unmatched. This CDR3 reads CASSTWTGYGYTF. Here the CDR3 DNA reads TGTGCCAGCAGCACTTGGACAGGCTATGGCTACACCTTC.

This clonotype was seen ten or more times. The V call is TRBV5-1, the J call TRBJ2-7; 8 nucleotides match TRBD2. CDR1 SGHRS and CDR2 YFSETQ come from the germline V gene. The CDR3 spans 13 residues. V gave up 5 bases and J gave up 0 bases; unmatched junction bases: 1. The CDR3, as DNA: TGCGCCAGCAGTCTAGCGGGCTCCTACGAGCAGTACTTC. This encodes CASSLAGSYEQYF.

The chain joins TRBV29-1 to TRBJ2-7; TRBD1 matches 9 bases. The V gene's germline CDR1 is SQVTM and CDR2 ANQGSEA. The V gene end was trimmed by 4 bases and the J gene end by 2 bases; junction bases not matched to a gene: 9. The CDR3 totals 15 residues. CDR3 region: CSVAPIRTGAYEQYF. The CDR3 coding sequence is TGCAGCGTTGCTCCCATTCGGACAGGGGCCTACGAGCAGTACTTC.

This chain joins TRBV29-1 and TRBJ2-1; perhaps TRBD1 as D (5 bases). This CDR3 contains 13 residues. Trimming took 2 bases from V and 4 from J, leaving 9 bases between them. In germline, CDR1 is SQVTM, CDR2 ANQGSEA. CDR3 DNA: TGCAGCGTTGAACTGGGGCTTTACAATGAGCAGTTCTTC. Its translation: CSVELGLYNEQFF.

Comment on this clonotype: One end of the junction does not line up with germline, which may come from a read error. The gene calls are TRBV9 and TRBJ2-2; no reliable D call. In germline, CDR1 is SGDLS, CDR2 YYNGEE. The CDR3 totals 15 residues. The CDR3 is CASSVVGGNSGELFF. For the CDR3, the DNA is TGTGCCAGCAGCGTAGTCGGTGGGAACTCCGGGGAGCTGTTTTTT.

The rearrangement uses TRBV21-1 and TRBJ1-4; TRBD1, as called in the table, went unchecked against the DNA. TRBV21-1 represents a pseudogene. The CDR3 consists of 17 residues. CDR3 sequence: CASSKSGTDATNEKLFF. The CDR3 coding sequence is TGTGCCAGCAGCAAGTCCGGGACGGATGCAACTAATGAAAAACTGTTTTTT.

This clonotype was recorded once. This sequence joins TRBV29-1 and TRBJ2-5; the D gene is possibly TRBD1 (8 bases). From germline, CDR1 is SQVTM and CDR2 ANQGSEA. CDR3 length: 14 amino acids. The germline V and J ends were trimmed by 2 bases and 5 bases, with 15 bases remaining between them. The CDR3 DNA reads as TGCAGCGTTGAACCGACAGGGGAGGGGGAGACCCAGTACTTC. Amino acid sequence: CSVEPTGEGETQYF.

This chain connects TRBV7-6 to TRBJ2-1; D is uncertain. The germline V and J ends were trimmed by 1 base and 0 bases, with 10 bases remaining between them. This CDR3 has 16 residues. The V gene's germline CDR1 is SGHVS and CDR2 FNYEAQ. CDR3 in amino acids: CASSLEQPSSYNEQFF. CDR3 nucleotides: TGTGCCAGCAGCTTAGAGCAGCCCAGCTCCTACAATGAGCAGTTCTTC.

This chain connects TRBV11-2 to TRBJ1-6; no clear D. The length of the CDR3 is 16 residues. The germline V gene has CDR1 SGHAT and CDR2 FQNNGV. V was trimmed by 1 base and J by 7 bases, leaving 14 bases between them. This CDR3 is CASSLGPLTSNSPLHF. DNA of the CDR3: TGTGCCAGCAGCTTAGGGCCCCTAACCTCAAATTCACCCCTCCACTTT.

J is TRBJ2-1 and V is TRBV5-1; the match to TRBD2 covers 9 bases. V shed 2 bases and J 6 bases; nucleotides not matched to a gene: 3. The germline V gene has CDR1 SGHRS and CDR2 YFSETQ. The CDR3 spans 14 residues. CDR3 residues: CASSLSGRPNEQFF. In nucleotides, the CDR3 is TGCGCCAGCAGCTTAAGCGGGAGGCCCAATGAGCAGTTCTTC.

A few counts support this clonotype. V gene TRBV9 combines with J gene TRBJ2-3; TRBD2 might be the D (6 bases). The CDR3 runs to 12 residues. Germline V lookup: CDR1 SGDLS, CDR2 YYNGEE. V was pared by 6 bases and J by 10 bases, with 15 bases between. CDR3 nucleotide sequence: TGTGCCAGCATCACGACTAGGCACGCGCAGTATTTT. Translated: CASITTRHAQYF. The entire variable domain, with the rest obtained from reference TRBV9 and TRBJ2-3, is as follows: DSGVTQTPKHLITATGQRVTLRCSPRSGDLSVYWYQQSLDQGLQFLIQYYNGEERAKGNILERFSAQQFPDLHSELNLSSLELGDSALYFCASITTRHAQYFGPGTRLTVL.

This chain uses TRBV4-1 with TRBJ2-4; no definite D call. The CDR3 runs to 17 residues. CDR1 and CDR2 (germline): MGHRA, YSYEKL. V lost 1 base, J lost 0 bases, and 13 bases lay in between. CDR3 protein: CASSQGAASGAKNIQYF. CDR3 sequence (DNA): TGCGCCAGCAGCCAAGGTGCGGCGTCCGGAGCCAAAAACATTCAGTACTTC.

The rearrangement links TRBV7-9 to TRBJ2-4; 7 bases are shared with TRBD1. The J call may be in error: the DNA end matches TRBJ2-7 better. The CDR3 loop spans 13 amino acids. In germline, CDR1 is SEHNR, CDR2 FQNEAQ (reference sequence). The CDR3 here is CASSRVTGNEQYF. The CDR3 DNA reads TGTGCCAGCAGCCGCGTGACAGGGAACGAGCAGTACTTC.

V and J are TRBV9 and TRBJ1-2; D not certain. CDR3 length equals 15 residues. The V end was cut by 7 bases, the J end by 0 bases, with 16 bases between. Germline V gives CDR1 SGDLS, CDR2 YYNGEE. The CDR3 here is CASGRHILANYGYTF. CDR3 sequence (DNA): TGTGCCAGCGGACGTCATATATTGGCTAACTATGGCTACACCTTC. The whole variable domain, filled in from reference TRBV9 and TRBJ1-2, reads DSGVTQTPKHLITATGQRVTLRCSPRSGDLSVYWYQQSLDQGLQFLIQYYNGEERAKGNILERFSAQQFPDLHSELNLSSLELGDSALYFCASGRHILANYGYTFGSGTRLTVV.

This clonotype has a handful of counts. The rearrangement joins TRBV20-1 to TRBJ2-1; the D gene is possibly TRBD2 (5 bases). Germline V gives CDR1 DFQATT, CDR2 SNEGSKA (reference sequence). The CDR3 covers 14 residues. V was clipped by 4 bases and J by 3 bases, with 13 bases between them. Here the CDR3 DNA reads TGCAGTGCTACTCGGGGAGCCGTCTACAATGAGCAGTTCTTC. Its translation is CSATRGAVYNEQFF.

The table lists this clonotype with a few counts. The V and J genes are TRBV30 and TRBJ2-1; TRBD2 aligns across 10 bases. The CDR3 is made up of 16 amino acids. The germline V gene encodes CDR1 GTSNPN and CDR2 SVGIG (reference sequence). The junction had 7 bases not matched to a gene; V was cut back by 1 base and J by 4 bases. CDR3 sequence: CAWSGGGTSDYNEQFF. CDR3 nucleotides: TGTGCCTGGAGTGGTGGAGGGACTAGCGATTACAATGAGCAGTTCTTC.

This clonotype was detected a few times. The chain employs TRBV10-3 and TRBJ2-5, with D hard to call. The CDR3 has 13 residues. CDR1 ENHRY and CDR2 SYGVKD come from the germline V gene. V dropped 3 bases and J dropped 2 bases, with 7 bases sitting between them. This CDR3 is CAISEPPQETQYF. The CDR3 DNA reads as TGTGCCATCAGTGAACCACCACAAGAGACCCAGTACTTC.

The chain combines TRBV29-1 with TRBJ2-7; 11 bases agree with TRBD1. Near its end, the DNA agrees better with TRBJ2-5, so the J call may be wrong. CDR3 length: 16 residues. Germline CDR1 SQVTM, CDR2 ANQGSEA. The CDR3 sequence: CSVEGTGGAFRETQYF. The DNA for the CDR3 is TGCAGCGTTGAAGGGACAGGGGGCGCTTTTCGAGAGACCCAGTACTTC.

J is TRBJ1-2 and V is TRBV4-1, with D hard to call. CDR1 is MGHRA, CDR2 YSYEKL, per germline. The V and J ends lost 1 base and 4 bases respectively, with 10 bases between them. The CDR3 extends over 14 amino acids. CDR3: CASSQGEGGYGYTF. Written as DNA, the CDR3 is TGCGCCAGCAGCCAAGGTGAGGGAGGCTATGGCTACACCTTC.

V and J are TRBV29-1 and TRBJ2-1, with D maybe TRBD2 (5 bases). The V end was cut by 7 bases, the J end by 6 bases, with 19 bases between. The CDR3 totals 14 residues. The germline CDR1 and CDR2 sequences are SQVTM and ANQGSEA. As DNA, the CDR3 is TGCAGCGCTGGACCTTCTAGCCCCGGCAATGAGCAGTTCTTC. Its translation is CSAGPSSPGNEQFF.

The genes are TRBV2 and TRBJ2-1; D gene ambiguous. This CDR3 has 16 amino acids. Germline loops: CDR1 SNHLY, CDR2 FYNNEI. Trimming cost V 6 bases and J 0 bases, with 15 bases left between them. The CDR3 sequence is CASRAVGSSSYNEQFF. As DNA, the CDR3 is TGTGCCAGCAGGGCAGTGGGCTCGAGCTCCTACAATGAGCAGTTCTTC.

This clonotype was observed once. This sequence joins TRBV29-1 and TRBJ2-3; the match to TRBD2 covers 7 bases. Losses at the gene ends were 1 base for V and 5 bases for J; bases not matched to a gene: 3. The CDR3 loop spans 13 amino acids. The germline CDR1 and CDR2 sequences are SQVTM and ANQGSEA. Here the CDR3 reads CSVEGGGGDTQYF. CDR3 DNA sequence: TGCAGCGTTGAAGGTGGGGGGGGAGATACGCAGTATTTT.

This clonotype was detected a few times. V is TRBV15 and J is TRBJ2-5; D not certain. Germline lookup yields CDR1 LNHNV and CDR2 YYDKDF (reference sequence). V lost 3 bases and J lost 5, with 10 bases in between. The CDR3 is 13 amino acids. CDR3 region: CATSSQEFETQYF. Here the CDR3 DNA reads TGTGCCACCAGCAGCCAGGAATTCGAGACCCAGTACTTC.

Concerning this clonotype: The junction and the germline gene differ at one end; a read error may be behind it. The chain carries TRBV9 and TRBJ1-2; 7 bases map to TRBD1. The CDR3 is made up of 14 amino acids. CDR1 SGDLS and CDR2 YYNGEE come from the germline V gene. The CDR3 region is CASSATGAAGGYTF. The CDR3 DNA reads as TGTGCCAGTAGCGCCACAGGGGCCGCTGGGGGCTACACCTTC.

J is TRBJ1-2 and V is TRBV5-1, with D possibly matching TRBD1 (5 bases). CDR1 is SGHRS, CDR2 YFSETQ, per germline. V was shortened by 3 bases and J by 0 bases, with 9 bases between the two germline ends. The CDR3 loop spans 14 amino acids. CDR3 loop: CASSSSDTNYGYTF. CDR3 coding DNA: TGCGCCAGCAGCTCCTCGGACACTAACTATGGCTACACCTTC.

The chain links TRBV20-1 to TRBJ2-1, with D possibly being TRBD2 (5 bases). CDR1 is DFQATT, CDR2 SNEGSKA, per germline (reference sequence). The length of the CDR3 is 15 residues. Trimming removed 3 bases from V and 9 bases from J, with 21 bases in between. This chain's CDR3 is CSARLDGSSTIEQFF. The DNA for the CDR3 is TGCAGTGCTAGGTTGGATGGGAGTAGCACCATTGAGCAGTTCTTC.

As for this clonotype: One end of the junction is discordant with germline, which a read error may explain. The rearrangement joins TRBV5-1 to TRBJ2-3; 9 bases match TRBD1. This CDR3 is 16 amino acids long. CDR1 is SGHRS, CDR2 YFSETQ, per germline. The chain's CDR3 is CTSSLAQGASTDTQYF. CDR3 DNA sequence: TGCACCAGCAGCTTGGCACAGGGGGCAAGCACAGATACGCAGTATTTT.

This clonotype was seen a single time. The chain links TRBV7-9 to TRBJ2-1; D is unclear. The CDR3 length is 13 residues. Germline V gene lookup returns CDR1 SEHNR and CDR2 FQNEAQ (reference sequence). The germline V and J ends were trimmed by 1 base and 9 bases, with 10 bases remaining between them. The CDR3 DNA follows: TGTGCCAGCAGCTTAGTTGAAGAGGCTGAGCAGTTCTTC. It translates to CASSLVEEAEQFF.

The chain has TRBV5-1 and TRBJ2-5, with 7 bases that match TRBD2. Germline trimming cut 0 bases from V and 1 base from J; bases unmatched to any gene: 6. CDR1 SGHRS and CDR2 YFSETQ come from the germline V gene. There are 16 residues in the CDR3. In nucleotides, the CDR3 is TGCGCCAGCAGCTTGGGCACTGGGGGGGTCCAAGAGACCCAGTACTTC. This encodes CASSLGTGGVQETQYF. Together with reference TRBV5-1 and TRBJ2-5, the CDR3 gives the full variable domain: KAGVTQTPRYLIKTRGQQVTLSCSPISGHRSVSWYQQTPGQGLQFLFEYFSETQRNKGNFPGRFSGRQFSNSRSEMNVSTLELGDSALYLCASSLGTGGVQETQYFGPGTRLLVL.